Below, one T cell receptor (beta chain) is given with its context. Its target is unknown. V was pared by 1 base and J by 4 bases, with 0 bases of the junction left unmatched. The CDR3 is 15 residues long. Germline values: CDR1 MNHNS, CDR2 SASEGT. Method: immunoSEQ multiplex PCR; TCRdb's copy keeps in-frame clones and lacks some. The table has about 28,000 clones, about 80% seen once. The data were obtained in a study of PD-1 blockade in classical Hodgkin lymphoma. Study outcomes and limitations: Compared with healthy donors, newly diagnosed patients reportedly showed lower baseline TCR diversity. Prior therapy or disease activity may underlie the repertoire differences, whose causes remain undefined.

Stated time point: cycle 4 day 1 (C4D1), after five to seven weeks of nivolumab. Relapses following autologous stem cell transplantation were seen in all patients, with brentuximab vedotin exposure varying. Source: peripheral blood mononuclear cells (PBMCs), taken before the fourth cycle of nivolumab. The genes are TRBV6-1 and TRBJ2-5; 13 bases match TRBD2. The clonotype comes from a human donor with classical Hodgkin lymphoma. CDR3 nucleotide sequence: TGTGCCAGCAGTGAAGGGACTAGCGGGAGAGAGACCCAGTACTTC. It is translated as CASSEGTSGRETQYF.